Listed below are T cell receptor beta chains from one sample, sequenced in a study of metastatic and nonmetastatic thyroid tumors. MiXCR re-clonotyped the PCR reads for TCRdb. The sample lists around 23,000 clones; about a quarter were seen once. The sequenced sample was tumor tissue. These receptor sequences come from a female donor with papillary thyroid cancer or a benign thyroid nodule (not recorded which). Some clones in this sample may be carry-over from other donors' samples. Both conserved end residues are part of each CDR3. The D gene is left open where the match is weak. Size is stated for part of the rows, as once, few or many counts, or as a class when the clone is expanded.

d_gene | abundance | j_gene | v_gene | CDR3nt | CDR3aa
- | medium-sized | TRBJ1-2 | TRBV28 | TGTGCCAGCAGTTTCGGCGGCGGGGGAGACTATGGCTACACCTTC | CASSFGGGGDYGYTF
- | - | TRBJ2-7 | TRBV28 | TGTGCCAGCAGTTTTGGACACCCCTACGAGCAGTACTTC | CASSFGHPYEQYF
- | - | TRBJ1-4 | TRBV6-5 | TGTGCCAGCAGTTATATACGGACGGGGGCGAATGAAGAACTGTTTTTT | CASSYIRTGANEELFF
- | many | TRBJ1-1 | TRBV7-2 | TGTGCCAGCAGCTCACACGGGGGGACTGAAGCTTTCTTT | CASSSHGGTEAFF
TRBD1 | - | TRBJ1-2 | TRBV5-1 | TGCGCCAGCAGCTTTCGGACAGGGCAATGGTATGGCTACACCTTC | CASSFRTGQWYGYTF
TRBD1 | - | TRBJ1-5 | TRBV19 | TGTGCCAGTAGCTTACCGGGACAGGGTGTACTGCCCCAGCATTTT | CASSLPGQGVLPQHF
- | many | TRBJ1-1 | TRBV2 | TGTGCCAGCAACCTCGACGGGATGAACACTGAAGCTTTCTTT | CASNLDGMNTEAFF
TRBD1 | few | TRBJ2-3 | TRBV6-1 | TGTGCCAGCAGCCGGGACAGGGCAACAGATACGCAGTATTTT | CASSRDRATDTQYF
TRBD1 | few | TRBJ2-3 | TRBV6-1 | TGTGCCAGCAGTGGGGATCAGGGGGTTACGCAGTATTTT | CASSGDQGVTQYF
- | many | TRBJ1-4 | TRBV7-2 | TGTGCCAGCAAGGACAACTATAATGAAAAACTGTTTTTT | CASKDNYNEKLFF
- | medium-sized | TRBJ2-2 | TRBV6-7 | TGTGCCAGCAGTTACTCGGTTTGGCAGGGTGACACCGGGGAGCTGTTTTTT | CASSYSVWQGDTGELFF
- | medium-sized | TRBJ1-3 | TRBV6-1 | TGTGCCAGCAGACAGAGCGCGGGTTCTGGAAACACCATATATTTT | CASRQSAGSGNTIYF
- | medium-sized | TRBJ1-2 | TRBV9 | TGTGCCAGCAGCGGGCCCCAATATAACTATGGCTACACCTTC | CASSGPQYNYGYTF
- | - | TRBJ1-1 | TRBV5-1 | TGCGCCAGCAGCTCACTCCTCGGGGGGCACACTGAAGCTTTCTTT | CASSSLLGGHTEAFF
TRBD2 | - | TRBJ2-7 | TRBV11-2 | TGTGCCAGCAGCCAGGGGACTAGCGGGTCGCTACACTACGAGCAGTACTTC | CASSQGTSGSLHYEQYF